This entry is about one T cell receptor (beta chain). These data originate in a study of blood T cell repertoires in COVID-19. Looking at the study overall: Samples representing acute and convalescent COVID-19 were sourced from the United States, Italy and Spain. Sample material is recorded as cDNA or gDNA derived from T cells, B-cell-depleted T cells, or PBMCs.

In the authors' workflow: Nucleated cell counts were estimated from reference gene primer amplification. This table comes from immunoSEQ multiplex PCR, and its TCRdb copy is limited to in-frame clones, with some not included. D and trimming come from the DNA, and the V and J calls and clone size come from that table. The sample includes almost 200,000 clones, more than 70% seen only once; the top ten take about 8.8%. Categorization into cohorts depended on clinical history that participants reported. CDR3 length equals 17 residues. The junction had 6 bases not matched to a gene; V was cut back by 1 base and J by 0 bases. The germline gives CDR1 MNHEY, CDR2 SMNVEV (reference sequence).

The source is a woman between 18 and 29 years old who had recovered from COVID-19. What was sequenced was PBMCs or T cells enriched from blood (not recorded which). This chain connects TRBV27 to TRBJ1-5; 7 bases match TRBD1. The CDR3, as DNA: TGTGCCAGCAGTTTATACGGGACAGACTATAGCAATCAGCCCCAGCATTTT. Amino acids: CASSLYGTDYSNQPQHF.